This entry describes one T cell receptor (beta chain). Its target is unknown. Within the sample, other DNA sequences also encode this same CDR3. These data originate in a study of shared clonotypes between healthy human individuals. At the level of the study: The composition of the donors was a couple of women and three men aged 18 to 49. Each donor's CD4 naive and CD4 memory cells filled three plates apiece, CD8 naive two, and CD8 memory one. Broader study findings: Donors were few, which limited the genetic and exposure-history diversity represented.

Repertoires were generated with immunoSEQ multiplex PCR, while TCRdb's copy carries only in-frame clones and drops some. The sample has roughly 2.6 million clones; approximately 90% are singletons. Deletions cut 2 bases from V and 1 base from J, with 7 bases between. The CDR3 has 13 amino acids. CDR1 and CDR2 from the germline V gene are SGHRS and YFSETQ. A split of CD4+ cells into CD45RA+ naive and CD45RA-negative memory subsets was performed. The V call is TRBV5-1, the J call TRBJ2-7; TRBD2 might be the D (5 bases). The sample consisted of naive CD4+ T cells sorted from blood. The sample's subset: CD45RA+ positively selected. The receptor was derived from a young man in good health. The CDR3 DNA reads TGCGCCAGCAGCTTCGGGATTTCCTACGAGCAGTACTTC. It is translated as CASSFGISYEQYF.